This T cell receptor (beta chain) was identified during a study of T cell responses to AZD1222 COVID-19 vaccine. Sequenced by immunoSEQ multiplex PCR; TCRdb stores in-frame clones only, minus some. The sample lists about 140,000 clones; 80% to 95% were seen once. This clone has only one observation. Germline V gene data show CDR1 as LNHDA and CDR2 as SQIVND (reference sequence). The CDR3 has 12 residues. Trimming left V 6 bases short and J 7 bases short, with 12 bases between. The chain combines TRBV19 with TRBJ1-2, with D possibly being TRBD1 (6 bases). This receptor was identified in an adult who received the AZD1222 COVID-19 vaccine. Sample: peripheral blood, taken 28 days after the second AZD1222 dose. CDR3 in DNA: TGTGCCAGTAGCCGAGGACAGTTTGGCTACACCTTC. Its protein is CASSRGQFGYTF.